This TCR beta chain was retrieved from a study of PD-L1 blockade in urothelial cancer. TCRdb's copy holds only in-frame clones and misses some; the assay was immunoSEQ multiplex PCR. Of fewer than 100,000 clones detected, around four fifths appear once; the ten largest clones hold roughly 6.6%. This CDR3 spans 14 amino acids. V was shortened by 6 bases and J by 6 bases, with 15 bases between the two germline ends. Germline V gene data show CDR1 as MDHEN and CDR2 as SYDVKM. Time point here: pretreatment peripheral blood. The V gene is TRBV28, the J gene TRBJ2-1, with unresolved D. This TCR derives from a man aged 35-49 years with urothelial cancer. Sequencing was performed on PBMCs, taken around atezolizumab (anti-PD-L1) treatment. CDR3 amino acids: CASRSRSLSNEQFF. The DNA for the CDR3 is TGTGCCAGCAGGTCCCGATCTCTCAGCAATGAGCAGTTCTTC.